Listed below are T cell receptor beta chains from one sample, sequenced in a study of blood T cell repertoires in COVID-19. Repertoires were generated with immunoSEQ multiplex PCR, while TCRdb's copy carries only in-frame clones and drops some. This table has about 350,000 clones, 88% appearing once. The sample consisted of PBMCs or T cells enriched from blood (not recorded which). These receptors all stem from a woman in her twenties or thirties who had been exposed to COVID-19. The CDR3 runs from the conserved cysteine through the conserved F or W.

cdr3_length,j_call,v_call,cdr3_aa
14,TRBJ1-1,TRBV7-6,CASSLRTGGTEAFF
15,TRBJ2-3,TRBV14,CASSFSRGSADTQYF
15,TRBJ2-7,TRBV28,CASRTPGQGVHEQYF
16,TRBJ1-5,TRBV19,CASSDGGQGIAQPQHF
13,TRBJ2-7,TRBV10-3,CAISPSGSDEQYF
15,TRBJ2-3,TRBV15,CATSREGKGTDTQYF
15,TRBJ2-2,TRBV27,CASSLGDPGTGELFF
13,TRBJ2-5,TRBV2,CASTLQGQETQYF
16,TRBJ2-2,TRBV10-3,CAISEHVGGPTGELFF
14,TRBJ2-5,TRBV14,CASSPTGIPETQYF
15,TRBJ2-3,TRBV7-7,CASSLTSGSGDTQYF
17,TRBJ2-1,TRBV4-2,CASSLPERTSGNNEQFF